This T cell receptor (beta chain) is drawn from a study of blood T cell repertoires in COVID-19. Study overall: COVID-19 samples collected from the United States, Italy and Spain covered acute and convalescent phases. T cells, B-cell-depleted T cells, or PBMCs supplied cDNA or gDNA.

Original data processing: Amplification of reference gene primers provided the estimated nucleated cell counts. The protocol was immunoSEQ multiplex PCR, while the TCRdb copy is restricted to in-frame clones and leaves out a portion. The V and J calls and the clone size are those of that table, but D and trimming were determined from the DNA. The sample has about 40,000 clones; just under 85% are singletons. This clonotype was sampled from a human donor with acute or convalescent COVID-19. The donor label of this sample is uncertain. Sequences were obtained from peripheral blood.

The CDR3: CASSLVSGDGDQPQHF. As DNA, the CDR3 is TGTGCCAGCAGCTTAGTTAGCGGGGACGGGGATCAGCCCCAGCATTTT. This chain uses TRBV7-9 with TRBJ1-5; D is possibly TRBD1 (5 bases). V gave up 1 base and J gave up 5 bases, with 15 bases separating them. The CDR3 has 16 residues. Germline lookup yields CDR1 SEHNR and CDR2 FQNEAQ (reference sequence).